This T cell receptor beta chain was found in a study of blood T cell repertoires in COVID-19. In the original analysis: The assay estimated nucleated cells by amplifying reference gene primers. Using immunoSEQ multiplex PCR, the repertoire was profiled, and TCRdb retains in-frame clones only, with some absent. The V and J calls and clone size were taken over from that table, and D and trimming were inferred from the DNA. The sample shows tens of thousands of clones, approximately 86% of them seen only once. J lost 2 bases, V lost 5 bases, and 8 bases had no gene match. The CDR3 is made up of 18 amino acids. Germline loops: CDR1 SGHRS, CDR2 YFSETQ.

The receptor was derived from a man aged 45-65 years with acute or convalescent COVID-19. Sequencing was carried out using peripheral blood. The chain couples TRBV5-1 to TRBJ2-3, with 16 bases aligning to TRBD2. DNA of the CDR3: TGCGCCAGCAGGGACGGGACTAGCGGGGGGGCGAACACAGATACGCAGTATTTT. This encodes CASRDGTSGGANTDTQYF.